Reported below is one T cell receptor (beta chain). TCRdb's table, derived via immunoSEQ multiplex PCR, lists solely in-frame clones and lacks some. This table has some 150,000 clones, approximately 73% appearing once. This sample was included in a study of blood T cell repertoires in COVID-19. For the study at large: Material from acute and convalescent COVID-19 was sourced from the United States, Italy and Spain.

The CDR3 is made up of 15 amino acids. Germline CDR1 is SGHTA and CDR2 is FQGTGA. V trimming: 4 bases; J trimming: 4 bases; junction bases outside the gene matches: 6. The chain has TRBV7-3 and TRBJ2-1; TRBD2 matches 8 bases. Sample: peripheral blood. The source of this sequence is a man between 60 and 75 years old with acute or convalescent COVID-19. The CDR3 spells CASSSSSGSYNEQFF. CDR3 DNA: TGTGCCAGCAGCTCTTCCAGCGGGAGTTACAATGAGCAGTTCTTC.